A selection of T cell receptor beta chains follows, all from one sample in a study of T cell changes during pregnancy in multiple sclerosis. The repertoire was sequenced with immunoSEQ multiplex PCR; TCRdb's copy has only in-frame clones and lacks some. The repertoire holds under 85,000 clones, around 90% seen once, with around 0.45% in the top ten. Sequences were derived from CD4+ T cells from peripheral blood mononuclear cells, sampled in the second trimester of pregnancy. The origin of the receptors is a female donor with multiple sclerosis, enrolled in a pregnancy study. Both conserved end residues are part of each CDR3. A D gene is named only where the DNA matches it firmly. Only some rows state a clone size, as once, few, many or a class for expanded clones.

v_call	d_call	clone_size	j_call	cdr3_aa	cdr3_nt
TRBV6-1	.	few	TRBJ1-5	CASSVGVTDNQPQHF	TGTGCCAGCAGTGTTGGAGTGACAGACAATCAGCCCCAGCATTTT
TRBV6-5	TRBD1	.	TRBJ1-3	CASSQTGSGNTIYF	TGTGCCAGCAGCCAGACAGGGTCTGGAAACACCATATATTTT
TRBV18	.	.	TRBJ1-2	CASSPQGYMLYTF	TGTGCCAGCTCACCTCAGGGGTACATGCTCTACACCTTC
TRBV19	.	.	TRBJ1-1	CASSIMANTEAFF	TGTGCCAGTAGTATCATGGCGAACACTGAAGCTTTCTTT
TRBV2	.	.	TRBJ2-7	CASSRRYEQYF	TGTGCCAGCAGTCGTCGCTACGAGCAGTACTTC
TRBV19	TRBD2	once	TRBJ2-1	CASAGLAGVNEQFF	TGTGCCAGTGCCGGACTAGCGGGAGTAAATGAGCAGTTCTTC
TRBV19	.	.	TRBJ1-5	CASSIDEARSQPQHF	TGTGCCAGTAGTATAGATGAGGCGAGAAGTCAGCCCCAGCATTTT
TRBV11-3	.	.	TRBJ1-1	CASSPSGAGSSTEAFF	TGTGCCAGCAGCCCCTCTGGGGCAGGGTCCAGCACTGAAGCTTTCTTT
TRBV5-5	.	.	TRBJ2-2	CASSKDSHTGELFF	TGTGCCAGCAGCAAGGACTCCCACACCGGGGAGCTGTTTTTT
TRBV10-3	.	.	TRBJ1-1	CAISESTANTEAFF	TGTGCCATCAGTGAGTCCACAGCGAACACTGAAGCTTTCTTT
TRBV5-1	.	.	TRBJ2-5	CASSSLRGTQETQYF	TGCGCCAGCAGCTCACTCCGGGGAACCCAAGAGACCCAGTACTTC
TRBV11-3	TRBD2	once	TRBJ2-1	CASGKGTSMRNEQFF	TGTGCCAGCGGCAAAGGGACTAGTATGAGAAATGAGCAGTTCTTC
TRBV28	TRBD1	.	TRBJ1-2	CASSGQGDYTF	TGTGCCAGCAGTGGACAGGGCGACTACACCTTC
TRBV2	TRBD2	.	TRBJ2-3	CASRRGLAVPLNTQYF	TGTGCCAGCAGGAGGGGACTAGCTGTACCCCTGAATACGCAGTATTTT
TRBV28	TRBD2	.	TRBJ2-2	CASSLALAATGELFF	TGTGCCAGCAGTTTAGCACTAGCGGCAACCGGGGAGCTGTTTTTT
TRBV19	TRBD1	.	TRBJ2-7	CASSPTGSSYEQYF	TGTGCCAGTTCCCCGACAGGGAGCTCCTACGAGCAGTACTTC
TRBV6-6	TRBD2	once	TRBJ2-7	CASSYSGGGSSYEQYF	TGTGCCAGCAGTTACTCTGGGGGGGGGAGCTCCTACGAGCAGTACTTC
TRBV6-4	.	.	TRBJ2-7	CASSGAGARYF	TGTGCCAGCAGTGGGGCAGGGGCACGGTACTTC
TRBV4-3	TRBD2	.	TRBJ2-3	CASSRTSGGNTDTQYF	TGCGCCAGCAGCCGAACTAGCGGGGGGAACACAGATACGCAGTATTTT
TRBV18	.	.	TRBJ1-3	CASSPRQTSSGNTIYF	TGTGCCAGCTCACCTCGACAGACGAGCTCTGGAAACACCATATATTTT
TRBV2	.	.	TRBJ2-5	CASSRGPSGKETQYF	TGTGCCAGCAGTCGGGGGCCAAGCGGGAAAGAGACCCAGTACTTC
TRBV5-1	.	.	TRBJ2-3	CASSTRTGFVYTQYF	TGCGCCAGCAGTACAAGAACAGGCTTCGTCTATACGCAGTATTTT
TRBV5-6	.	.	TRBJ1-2	CASSPPGGQDYGYTF	TGTGCCAGCAGCCCTCCCGGGGGGCAGGACTATGGCTACACCTTC
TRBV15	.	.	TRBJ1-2	CATSRDLGHRVNGYTF	TGTGCCACCAGCAGAGATTTGGGGCACAGGGTAAACGGCTACACCTTC
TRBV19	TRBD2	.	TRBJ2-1	CASSIARTSVHNEQFF	TGTGCCAGTAGTATAGCCCGGACTAGCGTCCACAATGAGCAGTTCTTC
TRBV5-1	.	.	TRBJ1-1	CASSSRTVVLLSEAFF	TGCGCCAGCAGCAGTAGGACAGTCGTCCTTTTGTCTGAAGCTTTCTTT
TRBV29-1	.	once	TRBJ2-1	CSARGYNEQFF	TGCAGCGCGAGGGGGTACAATGAGCAGTTCTTC
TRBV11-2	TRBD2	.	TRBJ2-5	CASRLTSGGQETQYF	TGTGCCAGCAGGCTGACTAGCGGGGGACAAGAGACCCAGTACTTC
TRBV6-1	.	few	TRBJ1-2	CASNPTGTNYGYTF	TGTGCCAGCAATCCGACAGGAACGAACTATGGCTACACCTTC
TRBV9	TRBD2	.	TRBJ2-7	CASSVDSGGRAEEQYF	TGTGCCAGCAGCGTAGATAGCGGGGGTAGGGCGGAAGAGCAGTACTTC
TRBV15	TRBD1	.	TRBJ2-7	CATSSNDRESYEQYF	TGTGCCACCAGCAGCAATGACAGGGAGTCATACGAGCAGTACTTC
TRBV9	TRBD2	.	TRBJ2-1	CASSVAGTNYNEQFF	TGTGCCAGCAGCGTAGCAGGGACTAACTACAATGAGCAGTTCTTC
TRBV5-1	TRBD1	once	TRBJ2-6	CASSSTGQGGGANVLTF	TGCGCCAGCAGCTCCACGGGACAGGGTGGTGGGGCCAACGTCCTGACTTTC
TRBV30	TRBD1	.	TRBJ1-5	CAWSATQGDNSNQPQHF	TGTGCCTGGAGTGCTACGCAGGGGGACAATAGCAATCAGCCCCAGCATTTT
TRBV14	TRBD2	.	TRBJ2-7	CASSQGEIAGISYEQYF	TGTGCCAGCAGCCAAGGTGAGATAGCGGGAATTTCCTACGAGCAGTACTTC
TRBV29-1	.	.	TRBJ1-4	CSVEEGAGEKLFF	TGCAGCGTTGAGGAGGGTGCGGGGGAAAAACTGTTTTTT
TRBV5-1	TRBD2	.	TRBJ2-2	CASSSGLAGGTGELFF	TGCGCCAGCAGCTCGGGACTAGCGGGAGGCACCGGGGAGCTGTTTTTT
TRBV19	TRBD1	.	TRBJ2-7	CASSRAGGEQYF	TGTGCCAGTAGTAGGGCAGGGGGCGAGCAGTACTTC
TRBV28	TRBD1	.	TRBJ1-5	CASSDRGIGQPQHF	TGTGCCAGCAGTGACAGGGGGATTGGGCAGCCCCAGCATTTT
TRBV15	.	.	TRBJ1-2	CATRAVVRGIYGYTF	TGTGCCACCAGGGCGGTGGTCAGGGGAATCTATGGCTACACCTTC
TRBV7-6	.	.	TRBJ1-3	CASSPSQNSGNTIYF	TGTGCCAGCAGTCCCTCACAGAACTCTGGAAACACCATATATTTT
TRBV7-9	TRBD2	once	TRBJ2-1	CASSLEQIAGNEQFF	TGTGCCAGCAGCTTAGAACAGATAGCGGGCAATGAGCAGTTCTTC